This entry lists 5 T cell receptor beta chains sequenced from one sample in a study of T cell repertoires in cytomegalovirus infection. TCRdb reprocessed the reads via MiXCR and lists one record per CDR3 protein. The sample includes about 130,000 distinct CDR3 sequences, 8% to 9% of them seen just once. Sequencing was performed on PBMCs. The receptors originated from a human donor in good health (CMV status not recorded). Some clones in this sample may be carry-over from other donors' samples.

The J gene is TRBJ2-3, the V gene TRBV29-1; no firm D call. The germline V gene encodes CDR1 SQVTM and CDR2 ANQGSEA. V lost 6 bases to trimming and J lost 4 bases, with 17 bases between them. CDR3 length equals 14 residues. The CDR3 DNA reads as TGCAGCGTCAAACACAGCCTTGGTCCAGATACGCAGTATTTT. Encoded protein: CSVKHSLGPDTQYF.

This clonotype has at least ten counts. V is TRBV2 and J is TRBJ2-7; D is unclear. This CDR3 comprises 13 residues. In germline, CDR1 is SNHLY, CDR2 FYNNEI. V shed 6 bases and J shed 3 bases, with 12 bases lying between them. In nucleotides, the CDR3 is TGTGCCAGCAGGTATAGTCTCGTCTACGAGCAGTACTTC. Translation: CASRYSLVYEQYF.

The V call is TRBV20-1, the J call TRBJ1-1, with a possible D match to TRBD1 (6 bases). The germline V gene encodes CDR1 DFQATT and CDR2 SNEGSKA (reference sequence). The CDR3 has 16 residues. The V gene lost 3 bases and the J gene lost 2 bases, with 19 bases spanning the gap. CDR3 in amino acids: CSASRDTQKSNTEAFF. CDR3 in DNA: TGCAGTGCTAGCCGGGACACTCAAAAGTCCAACACTGAAGCTTTCTTT.

The genes are TRBV5-4 and TRBJ2-5; no reliable D call. Per the germline V gene, CDR1 is SGHNT and CDR2 is YYREEE (reference sequence). V lost 0 bases, J lost 7 bases, and 10 bases lay in between. This CDR3 spans 13 amino acids. Written as DNA, the CDR3 is TGTGCCAGCAGCTTGGAGCAGCTAGGGACCCAGTACTTC. The encoded protein is CASSLEQLGTQYF. Combining the CDR3 with reference TRBV5-4 and TRBJ2-5 gives the whole variable domain ETGVTQSPTHLIKTRGQQVTLRCSSQSGHNTVSWYQQALGQGPQFIFQYYREEENGRGNFPPRFSGLQFPNYSSELNVNALELDDSALYLCASSLEQLGTQYFGPGTRLLVL.

V gene TRBV20-1 combines with J gene TRBJ2-3; 8 bases agree with TRBD1. The germline V gene encodes CDR1 DFQATT and CDR2 SNEGSKA (reference sequence). The trim removed 8 bases at V and 1 base at J, leaving 2 bases unmatched. This CDR3 comprises 12 residues. The CDR3 protein is CSKTGGTDTQYF. The CDR3 DNA reads as TGCAGTAAGACAGGGGGCACAGATACGCAGTATTTT.